These 28 T cell receptor beta chains were sequenced from one sample in a study of blood T cell repertoires in COVID-19. Profiled with immunoSEQ multiplex PCR; TCRdb holds only in-frame clones, not every one. The sample has under 85,000 clones, about 80% seen once. The source material was peripheral blood. The receptor source for this set is a man aged 50-60 years with COVID-19, enrolled during active disease.

This chain links TRBV19 with TRBJ2-7; 10 bases agree with TRBD2. This CDR3 has 15 amino acids. Per germline, CDR1 LNHDA and CDR2 SQIVND (reference sequence). V shed 7 bases, J shed 1 base, and the junction held 7 bases outside the gene matches. The CDR3 region has the DNA TGTGCCAGTATGCATACTAGCGGGGCTTCCTACGAGCAGTACTTC. As protein: CASMHTSGASYEQYF.

A few counts support this clone. The CDR3 region is CASTNQGAINYGYTF. The CDR3, as DNA: TGTGCCAGCACCAACCAGGGGGCGATCAACTATGGCTACACCTTC. The J gene is TRBJ1-2, the V gene TRBV6-5, with TRBD1 matching 8 bases. Losses at the gene ends were 7 bases for V and 2 bases for J; bases not matched to a gene: 9. CDR3 length equals 15 residues. Germline assignment: CDR1 MNHEY and CDR2 SVGAGI.

CDR3 sequence: CASSPPDEQFF. The CDR3 region has the DNA TGTGCCAGCAGCCCCCCCGATGAGCAGTTCTTC. The chain links TRBV6-5 to TRBJ2-1, with D unresolved. Germline CDR1 and CDR2: MNHEY and SVGAGI. CDR3 length equals 11 residues. V was clipped by 6 bases and J by 8 bases, with 8 bases between them.

The sample holds one count of this clone. The chain recombines TRBV12-5 with TRBJ2-5, with TRBD2 identical over 9 bases. The CDR3 length is 16 residues. Per germline, CDR1 LGHNT and CDR2 FRNRAP. With V trimmed by 6 bases and J by 5 bases, 13 bases remained unmatched. CDR3 nucleotide sequence: TGTGCTAGTGGGGCCGGCAGACTAGCGGATGGGGAGACCCAGTACTTC. As protein: CASGAGRLADGETQYF.

This clone was seen only once. This sequence joins TRBV5-8 and TRBJ1-2; a possible D gene is TRBD1 (6 bases). CDR1 is SGHTS, CDR2 YDEGEE, per germline. The CDR3 has 14 amino acids. V lost 2 bases and J 3 bases, leaving 11 bases between the germline ends. The CDR3: CASSLQGEDYGYTF. The CDR3 DNA reads TGTGCCAGCAGCTTACAGGGAGAAGACTATGGCTACACCTTC. The full variable domain, completed using reference TRBV5-8 and TRBJ1-2, is EAGVTQSPTHLIKTRGQQATLRCSPISGHTSVYWYQQALGLGLQFLLWYDEGEERNRGNFPPRFSGRQFPNYSSELNVNALELEDSALYLCASSLQGEDYGYTFGSGTRLTVV.

This clone showed up just once. V usage is TRBV4-1 and J usage is TRBJ1-2; D gene ambiguous. The CDR3 contains 15 residues. Trimming took off 4 bases at V and 2 bases at J, with 14 bases between the two ends. Germline V gene data show CDR1 as MGHRA and CDR2 as YSYEKL. The chain's CDR3 is CASSPHQHANYGYTF. The CDR3 DNA follows: TGCGCCAGCAGCCCCCACCAACACGCAAACTATGGCTACACCTTC.

The chain carries TRBV5-4 and TRBJ1-4; the D gene is possibly TRBD1 (6 bases). Germline V gene data show CDR1 as SGHNT and CDR2 as YYREEE (reference sequence). The CDR3 is 16 amino acids. The V end lost 0 bases, the J end lost 6 bases, and 15 bases lay between the germline ends. CDR3 in amino acids: CASSLGRSRGDEKLFF. DNA for the CDR3: TGTGCCAGCAGCTTGGGGCGAAGCAGGGGAGATGAAAAACTGTTTTTT.

The chain joins TRBV19 to TRBJ1-2, with 8 bases fitting TRBD1. The germline CDR1 and CDR2 sequences are LNHDA and SQIVND (reference sequence). The CDR3 has 14 amino acids. Unmatched junction bases numbered 12, after V lost 6 bases and J lost 9 bases. CDR3 sequence (DNA): TGTGCCAGTAGCCTGACAGGGGTTGATTCACGCTACACCTTC. It yields the protein CASSLTGVDSRYTF.

This rearrangement joins TRBV19 to TRBJ2-3, with 9 bases lining up with TRBD2. V was clipped by 11 bases and J by 6 bases; unmatched bases: 15. Germline CDR1 LNHDA, CDR2 SQIVND (reference sequence). The CDR3 has 15 residues. The CDR3 spells CAVKTSGLLTDTQYF. The CDR3 bases are TGTGCCGTCAAGACTAGCGGTCTTCTAACGGATACGCAGTATTTT. Based on the CDR3 plus reference TRBV19 and TRBJ2-3, the full variable domain is DGGITQSPKYLFRKEGQNVTLSCEQNLNHDAMYWYRQDPGQGLRLIYYSQIVNDFQKGDIAEGYSVSREKKESFPLTVTSAQKNPTAFYLCAVKTSGLLTDTQYFGPGTRLTVL.

The chain recombines TRBV6-6 with TRBJ1-5; TRBD1 agrees at 9 bases. The CDR3 has 16 amino acids. Trimming at V came to 0 bases and at J to 4 bases, leaving 4 bases not matched to a gene. Germline CDR1 MNHNY, CDR2 SVGAGI (reference sequence). The CDR3 DNA reads as TGTGCCAGCAGTTACTCGCGACAGGGGGGGAATCAGCCCCAGCATTTT. Protein sequence: CASSYSRQGGNQPQHF.

In this sample, this clone turned up a few times. The chain has TRBV11-2 and TRBJ2-5, with 7 bases aligning to TRBD2. Trimming at V came to 1 base and at J to 3 bases, leaving 5 bases not matched to a gene. This CDR3 contains 15 residues. The germline V gene encodes CDR1 SGHAT and CDR2 FQNNGV. Here the CDR3 reads CASSLGGLREETQYF. CDR3 DNA sequence: TGTGCCAGCAGCTTAGGGGGACTAAGGGAAGAGACCCAGTACTTC.

The chain combines TRBV11-1 with TRBJ2-7, with D possibly being TRBD2 (5 bases). CDR3 size: 15 residues. Trimming took off 5 bases at V and 5 bases at J, with 19 bases between the two ends. Germline CDR1 reads SGHAT; CDR2 reads FQDESV (reference sequence). CDR3 DNA sequence: TGTGCCAGCAGCCGAAGTCGTCTAGCTCGGGACGAGCAGTACTTC. Its translation is CASSRSRLARDEQYF. Filled out from reference TRBV11-1 and TRBJ2-7, the complete variable domain reads EAEVAQSPRYKITEKSQAVAFWCDPISGHATLYWYRQILGQGPELLVQFQDESVVDDSQLPKDRFSAERLKGVDSTLKIQPAELGDSAMYLCASSRSRLARDEQYFGPGTRLTVT.

This clone was recorded a few times. The chain combines TRBV3-1 (or the pseudogene TRBV3-2) with TRBJ2-2; no reliable D call. The ends were cut back, 1 base at V and 9 bases at J, with 6 bases in the middle. This CDR3 is built from 12 residues. CDR1 and CDR2 from the germline V gene are LGHDT and YNNKEL (reference sequence). CDR3 in amino acids: CASSQVPRELFF. The CDR3 DNA follows: TGTGCCAGCAGCCAAGTTCCTCGGGAGCTGTTTTTT.

This clone has just a few counts. Because it lacks the conserved phenylalanine or tryptophan at the end, this CDR3 is likely a read error. The limits of the CDR3 on the DNA are not certain, so only TCRdb's listed CDR3 is given. This rearrangement joins TRBV7-3 to TRBJ1-3; TRBD1 is taken as the D call from the table, unchecked against the DNA. CDR1 and CDR2 (germline): SGHTA, FQGTGA. The CDR3 numbers 8 amino acids, ends counted. This CDR3 is CASSFPRG.

The rearrangement joins TRBV5-4 to TRBJ1-1; D call uncertain. CDR1 is SGHNT and CDR2 is YYREEE in the germline V gene (reference sequence). V lost 4 bases and J 3 bases, leaving 10 bases between the germline ends. The CDR3 spans 13 residues. The CDR3 region has the DNA TGTGCCAGCAGCATTCAGCGGGACACTGAAGCTTTCTTT. This encodes CASSIQRDTEAFF.

The chain carries TRBV12-3 or TRBV12-4 and TRBJ1-2; D is ambiguous. V lost 2 bases and J lost 4, with 5 bases in between. CDR3 length equals 12 residues. CDR3 protein: CASSLYSYGYTF. CDR3 bases: TGTGCCAGCAGTTTATATAGCTATGGCTACACCTTC.

The chain couples TRBV27 to TRBJ1-2, with D tentatively TRBD1 (5 bases). This CDR3 comprises 15 residues. V lost 0 bases, J lost 8 bases, and 16 bases lay in between. The germline gives CDR1 MNHEY, CDR2 SMNVEV (reference sequence). In DNA, the CDR3 is TGTGCCAGCAGTTTATCGGGACTCCTGGGGGACGGCTACACCTTC. Translation: CASSLSGLLGDGYTF.

This chain uses TRBV7-2 with TRBJ1-3; no clear D gene. The CDR3 is 12 residues long. Germline loops: CDR1 SGHTA, CDR2 FQGNSA. V dropped 4 bases and J dropped 8 bases, with 9 bases sitting between them. CDR3 region: CASSYIFDTIYF. For the CDR3, the DNA is TGTGCCAGCAGCTACATATTTGACACCATATATTTT. Full variable domain (missing parts from reference TRBV7-2 and TRBJ1-3): GAGVSQSPSNKVTEKGKDVELRCDPISGHTALYWYRQSLGQGLEFLIYFQGNSAPDKSGLPSDRFSAERTGGSVSTLTIQRTQQEDSAVYLCASSYIFDTIYFGEGSWLTVV.

This chain uses TRBV2 with TRBJ2-7; 7 positions match TRBD2. CDR3 length: 15 residues. CDR1 and CDR2 from the germline V gene are SNHLY and FYNNEI. The junction had 15 bases not matched to a gene; V was cut back by 3 bases and J by 10 bases. The CDR3 reads CASSEWGGGLLGQYF. In DNA, the CDR3 is TGTGCCAGCAGTGAGTGGGGGGGAGGATTGCTCGGCCAGTACTTC. Drawing the rest from reference TRBV2 and TRBJ2-7, the complete variable domain is EPEVTQTPSHQVTQMGQEVILRCVPISNHLYFYWYRQILGQKVEFLVSFYNNEISEKSEIFDDQFSVERPDGSNFTLKIRSTKLEDSAMYFCASSEWGGGLLGQYFGPGTRLTVT.

The gene calls are TRBV21-1 and TRBJ1-2; the tabulated D call, TRBD1, remains unverified against the DNA. TRBV21-1 is noted as a pseudogene. This CDR3 contains 16 residues. Written as DNA, the CDR3 is TGTGCCAGCAGCAATCCACAGACAGGCGCTAACTATGGCTACACCTTC. Its protein product is CASSNPQTGANYGYTF.

The sample holds a few counts of this clone. The chain couples TRBV6-4 to TRBJ1-6; D ambiguous. The V and J ends lost 5 bases and 10 bases respectively, with 15 bases between them. Germline V gene data show CDR1 as MRHNA and CDR2 as SNTAGT. There are 14 residues in the CDR3. This CDR3 is CASSSEREASPLHF. The CDR3 DNA reads TGTGCCAGCAGTTCTGAAAGGGAGGCCTCACCCCTCCACTTT.

This chain joins TRBV5-1 and TRBJ2-5; tentatively, D is TRBD2 (5 bases). Trimming pared 4 bases from V and 1 base from J, leaving 17 bases between. The CDR3 spans 16 residues. The germline V gene encodes CDR1 SGHRS and CDR2 YFSETQ. The CDR3 loop is CASSRGLVGGQETQYF. The DNA for the CDR3 is TGCGCCAGCAGCCGGGGTTTAGTGGGCGGCCAAGAGACCCAGTACTTC. Using reference TRBV5-1 and TRBJ2-5 for the parts outside the CDR3, the full variable domain is KAGVTQTPRYLIKTRGQQVTLSCSPISGHRSVSWYQQTPGQGLQFLFEYFSETQRNKGNFPGRFSGRQFSNSRSEMNVSTLELGDSALYLCASSRGLVGGQETQYFGPGTRLLVL.

V gene TRBV6-6 combines with J gene TRBJ2-1; TRBD2 matches 8 bases. The V gene's germline CDR1 is MNHNY and CDR2 SVGAGI (reference sequence). The CDR3 extends over 13 amino acids. The ends lost 8 bases at V and 8 bases at J; junction bases unmatched: 8. Here the CDR3 reads CASAGGGRDEQFF. CDR3 DNA: TGTGCCAGCGCCGGGGGGGGGCGCGATGAGCAGTTCTTC.

The CDR3 DNA reads as TGTGCCAGCAGTTTAGGGTACGGCGGGGACTACGAGCAGTACTTC. Its translation is CASSLGYGGDYEQYF. This chain connects TRBV27 to TRBJ2-7; tentative D call: TRBD2 (6 bases). CDR1 and CDR2 (germline): MNHEY, SMNVEV (reference sequence). V was pared by 2 bases and J by 3 bases, with 14 bases between. CDR3 size: 15 residues.

V is TRBV30 and J is TRBJ1-5; 8 bases are shared with TRBD1. With 2 bases clipped from V and 5 bases from J, the junction kept 2 bases outside the gene matches. The CDR3 covers 13 residues. Germline CDR1 reads GTSNPN; CDR2 reads SVGIG (reference sequence). CDR3 in amino acids: CAWSRTGHQPQHF. As DNA, the CDR3 is TGTGCCTGGAGTAGGACAGGGCATCAGCCCCAGCATTTT.

The genes are TRBV19 and TRBJ1-1; 8 positions match TRBD1. The J segment lost 0 bases and the V segment lost 7 bases, leaving 4 bases of the junction unmatched. The CDR3 consists of 14 residues. CDR1 is LNHDA and CDR2 is SQIVND in the germline V gene (reference sequence). This CDR3 is CASTLGQVNTEAFF. Written as DNA, the CDR3 is TGTGCCAGTACCCTGGGACAGGTGAACACTGAAGCTTTCTTT. Full variable domain (missing parts from reference TRBV19 and TRBJ1-1): DGGITQSPKYLFRKEGQNVTLSCEQNLNHDAMYWYRQDPGQGLRLIYYSQIVNDFQKGDIAEGYSVSREKKESFPLTVTSAQKNPTAFYLCASTLGQVNTEAFFGQGTRLTVV.

The V call is TRBV5-4, the J call TRBJ2-7; TRBD1 agrees at 9 bases. Trimming cost V 4 bases and J 1 base; bases outside gene matches: 12. The CDR3 length is 17 residues. CDR1 is SGHNT, CDR2 YYREEE, per germline (reference sequence). CDR3 in DNA: TGTGCCAGCAGCACGACTACCGGGACAGGGATTTCCTACGAGCAGTACTTC. It translates to CASSTTTGTGISYEQYF. The whole variable domain, filled in from reference TRBV5-4 and TRBJ2-7, reads ETGVTQSPTHLIKTRGQQVTLRCSSQSGHNTVSWYQQALGQGPQFIFQYYREEENGRGNFPPRFSGLQFPNYSSELNVNALELDDSALYLCASSTTTGTGISYEQYFGPGTRLTVT.

This clone came up a few times. This chain uses TRBV9 with TRBJ2-1; 8 nucleotides match TRBD2. V shed 0 bases, J shed 3 bases, and the junction held 2 bases outside the gene matches. The CDR3 has 15 amino acids. Per germline, CDR1 SGDLS and CDR2 YYNGEE. DNA of the CDR3: TGTGCCAGCAGCGTAGCTGCGGGGGGCTACAATGAGCAGTTCTTC. This sequence encodes CASSVAAGGYNEQFF.